Below are 25 T cell receptor beta chains sequenced from a single sample in a study of Ad26.COV2.S vaccination and SARS-CoV-2 variants (dated by TCRdb to 2020 to 2023). The treatment or condition tag for this specimen amounts to: 15 to 20 received Ad26.COV2.S at low or high dose, single or two shots; five or six received placebo; per-sample allocation not given. For vaccine and placebo recipients, the sequenced repertoires came from samples collected on day 63 after the first injection. Receptor amplification or capture employed the immunoSEQ multiplex PCR assay. This is the immuneACCESS table as TCRdb keeps it, with only in-frame sequences that have V and J called. A part of the clones is gone; compared with another copy, unresolved V genes explain less than half, and the rest is unexplained. This sample has 500,000 or so clones in its table, and roughly 89% of those were observed once. The ten biggest clones cover about 2.5% of the sample.

The sequences come from peripheral blood, collected in a trial of Ad26.COV2.S vaccine versus placebo. These receptor sequences come from a person between 18 and 65 years old who received the Ad26.COV2.S COVID-19 vaccine or a placebo.

The rearrangement uses TRBV9 and TRBJ2-3; 9 nucleotides agree with TRBD2. This CDR3 is built from 14 residues. Germline trimming cut 3 bases from V and 6 bases from J; bases unmatched to any gene: 5. The germline gives CDR1 SGDLS, CDR2 YYNGEE. Here the CDR3 reads CASSAGLASDTQYF. CDR3 bases: TGTGCCAGCAGCGCGGGACTAGCTTCCGATACGCAGTATTTT.

This clone was found a few times. The J gene is TRBJ1-2, the V gene TRBV13, with D possibly being TRBD1 (6 bases). This CDR3 is built from 13 residues. CDR1 is PRHDT, CDR2 FYEKMQ, per germline (reference sequence). The V gene lost 3 bases and the J gene lost 7 bases, with 12 bases spanning the gap. The DNA of the CDR3 is TGTGCCAGCAGCTTTTACAGGGAGAGTGGCTACACCTTC. Protein: CASSFYRESGYTF.

The V call is TRBV5-5, the J call TRBJ2-1; D not resolved. Germline CDR1 is SGHKS and CDR2 is YYEKEE (reference sequence). CDR3 length: 13 amino acids. V was pared by 4 bases and J by 7 bases, with 12 bases between. The CDR3 DNA follows: TGTGCCAGCAGCCCCGAAATCGCAAATGAGCAGTTCTTC. Translating it yields CASSPEIANEQFF. Looking up the rest from reference TRBV5-5 and TRBJ2-1 gives the full variable domain: DAGVTQSPTHLIKTRGQQVTLRCSPISGHKSVSWYQQVLGQGPQFIFQYYEKEERGRGNFPDRFSARQFPNYSSELNVNALLLGDSALYLCASSPEIANEQFFGPGTRLTVL.

The chain joins TRBV2 to TRBJ2-1; D is ambiguous. The CDR3 is 13 amino acids. Per germline, CDR1 SNHLY and CDR2 FYNNEI. The germline V and J ends were trimmed by 7 bases and 6 bases, with 13 bases remaining between them. The CDR3 loop is CASKGLPINEQFF. CDR3 DNA: TGTGCCAGCAAAGGTTTACCGATCAATGAGCAGTTCTTC.

A remark on this clone: The germline gene is not matched at one end of the junction; a read error may be the cause. CDR3 sequence: CASSLAPASNQPQHF. CDR3 nucleotides: TGTGCCAGCAGCTTAGCGCCGGCAAGCAACCAGCCCCAGCATTTT. The rearrangement uses TRBV7-2 and TRBJ1-5, with D hard to call. CDR1 SGHTA and CDR2 FQGNSA come from the germline V gene. CDR3 size: 15 residues.

CDR3 in amino acids: CASSGSSYNEQFF. As DNA, the CDR3 is TGTGCCAGCAGCGGGAGTTCCTACAATGAGCAGTTCTTC. The chain uses TRBV7-9 and TRBJ2-1; maybe TRBD2 (5 bases). The CDR3 covers 13 residues. The V gene's germline CDR1 is SEHNR and CDR2 FQNEAQ (reference sequence). Deletions cut 5 bases from V and 1 base from J, with 6 bases between.

The V and J genes are TRBV18 and TRBJ2-1; TRBD2 agrees at 9 bases. Germline V gives CDR1 KGHSH, CDR2 LQKENI. The CDR3 is made up of 18 amino acids. After removal of 2 bases from V and 4 bases from J, the junction contained 12 bases not matched to a gene. In DNA form, the CDR3 reads TGTGCCAGCTCACCATTGATAGGTAGCGGGAGAGGTTACAATGAGCAGTTCTTC. Residues: CASSPLIGSGRGYNEQFF.

The genes are TRBV27 and TRBJ1-4, with D maybe TRBD1 (5 bases). The germline CDR1 and CDR2 sequences are MNHEY and SMNVEV (reference sequence). V shed 3 bases and J shed 5 bases, with 19 bases lying between them. This CDR3 has 17 residues. CDR3 coding DNA: TGTGCCAGCAGTTTGAGAGTTTTTGGGGGGAGGAATGAAAAACTGTTTTTT. This translates into CASSLRVFGGRNEKLFF.

The chain employs TRBV9 and TRBJ2-3; 8 nucleotides match TRBD2. CDR3 length: 17 amino acids. Looked up from germline, CDR1 is SGDLS and CDR2 is YYNGEE. The ends lost 3 bases at V and 3 bases at J; junction bases unmatched: 12. The CDR3 sequence: CASSDLLSGSITDTQYF. CDR3 nucleotide sequence: TGTGCCAGCAGCGACCTTTTGAGCGGGAGTATAACAGATACGCAGTATTTT.

This rearrangement joins TRBV5-8 to TRBJ2-5, with 7 positions matching TRBD1. There are 16 residues in the CDR3. Germline V lookup: CDR1 SGHTS, CDR2 YDEGEE. The trim removed 5 bases at V and 0 bases at J, leaving 10 bases unmatched. The CDR3 here is CASRAPTGSYQETQYF. CDR3 DNA sequence: TGTGCCAGCAGAGCCCCGACAGGGTCCTACCAAGAGACCCAGTACTTC.

About this clone itself: The same CDR3 arises from other DNA sequences in this sample as well. The chain couples TRBV5-1 to TRBJ1-4, with 8 positions matching TRBD1. The V gene end was trimmed by 4 bases and the J gene end by 5 bases; junction bases not matched to a gene: 4. The CDR3 length is 14 residues. Germline CDR1 SGHRS, CDR2 YFSETQ. The CDR3 coding sequence is TGCGCCAGCAGCCCGCAGGGGGCGAATGAAAAACTGTTTTTT. It codes for CASSPQGANEKLFF.

Note on this clone: One end of the junction fails to match germline, which may point to a read error. The CDR3 DNA follows: TGTGCCAGCAGTCTCCTTTCCGGGACCCCGCCAGTCTTC. Its translation: CASSLLSGTPPVF. The chain employs TRBV28 and TRBJ2-1, with D possibly called TRBD1 or TRBD2 (5 bases each). The CDR3 totals 13 residues. CDR1 and CDR2 (germline): MDHEN, SYDVKM.

This chain uses TRBV6-1 with TRBJ2-3, with a tentative D call TRBD1 (6 bases). CDR3 size: 17 residues. CDR1 MNHNS and CDR2 SASEGT come from the germline V gene. V was cut by 3 bases and J by 4 bases, with 20 bases left in between. DNA for the CDR3: TGTGCCAGCAGTGAGAAAACAGGGATGTGGTTTTCAGATACGCAGTATTTT. It translates to CASSEKTGMWFSDTQYF.

The J gene is TRBJ2-4, the V gene TRBV19; 7 bases map to TRBD1. The CDR3 is 17 amino acids. V trimming: 11 bases; J trimming: 0 bases; junction bases outside the gene matches: 16. The germline V gene encodes CDR1 LNHDA and CDR2 SQIVND (reference sequence). The CDR3 nucleotides read TGTGCCCGCAAGAAAAGGGGGCGGAACTTAGCCAAAAACATTCAGTACTTC. Amino acids: CARKKRGRNLAKNIQYF.

The V call is TRBV5-5, the J call TRBJ2-3; no definite D call. CDR3 size: 15 residues. The V and J ends lost 5 bases and 2 bases respectively, with 15 bases between them. Per germline, CDR1 SGHKS and CDR2 YYEKEE (reference sequence). The CDR3: CASSLIWRYTDTQYF. CDR3 nucleotide sequence: TGTGCCAGCAGTCTCATCTGGCGGTACACAGATACGCAGTATTTT.

This rearrangement joins TRBV14 to TRBJ2-5; D tentatively fits TRBD1 or TRBD2 (5 bases each). CDR3 length equals 16 residues. Per germline, CDR1 SGHDN and CDR2 FVKESK. V dropped 2 bases and J dropped 2 bases, with 15 bases sitting between them. The CDR3 loop is CASSQFDWGPQETQYF. The CDR3 coding sequence is TGTGCCAGCAGCCAATTCGATTGGGGACCGCAAGAGACCCAGTACTTC.

This sequence joins TRBV15 and TRBJ2-2; D not resolved. The CDR3 covers 12 residues. Germline CDR1 and CDR2: LNHNV and YYDKDF (reference sequence). The V end lost 1 base, the J end lost 9 bases, and 6 bases lay between the germline ends. CDR3 loop: CATSRVGRELFF. Here the CDR3 DNA reads TGTGCCACCAGCAGAGTAGGGAGGGAGCTGTTTTTT.

The chain combines TRBV13 with TRBJ1-1, with a weak D call TRBD1 (6 bases). The CDR3 extends over 13 amino acids. Trimming took 3 bases from V and 4 from J, leaving 9 bases between them. CDR1 and CDR2 (germline): PRHDT, FYEKMQ (reference sequence). DNA for the CDR3: TGTGCCAGCAGCTTCGGGGGCCCCACTGAAGCTTTCTTT. Amino acids: CASSFGGPTEAFF.

J is TRBJ1-3 and V is TRBV28; no definite D call. Germline V gene data show CDR1 as MDHEN and CDR2 as SYDVKM. The CDR3 is made up of 15 amino acids. V gave up 8 bases and J gave up 0 bases, with 14 bases separating them. The CDR3 sequence: CASSPPAFSGNTIYF. The CDR3 DNA reads as TGTGCCAGCTCGCCGCCGGCTTTCTCTGGAAACACCATATATTTT.

The V gene is TRBV6-4, the J gene TRBJ2-1; no firm D call. V was shortened by 3 bases and J by 7 bases, with 10 bases between the two germline ends. The CDR3 has 13 residues. Germline CDR1 and CDR2: MRHNA and SNTAGT. In nucleotides, the CDR3 is TGTGCCAGCAGTGAATGGGTTCAGAATGAGCAGTTCTTC. This translates into CASSEWVQNEQFF.

The rearrangement uses TRBV6-2 or TRBV6-3 and TRBJ2-7; D assignment may be TRBD1 or TRBD2 (5 bases each). The V end was cut by 6 bases, the J end by 2 bases, with 11 bases between. The CDR3 runs 13 residues. Germline V CDR1 and CDR2: MNHEY, SVGEGT. The CDR3 region has the DNA TGTGCCAGCAGCTGGGACCCCGCCTACGAGCAGTACGTC. Protein product: CASSWDPAYEQYV.

The chain employs TRBV27 and TRBJ1-4, with D perhaps matching TRBD1 (6 bases). V dropped 7 bases and J dropped 0 bases, with 6 bases sitting between them. Germline loops: CDR1 MNHEY, CDR2 SMNVEV (reference sequence). The CDR3 is made up of 13 amino acids. Written as DNA, the CDR3 is TGTGCCAGCAAGGGGGCAACTAATGAAAAACTGTTTTTT. Translated, it gives CASKGATNEKLFF.

V gene TRBV6-1 combines with J gene TRBJ2-5; the D is unclear. The CDR3 consists of 15 residues. V lost 0 bases and J lost 0, with 8 bases in between. Germline CDR1 MNHNS, CDR2 SASEGT. In nucleotides, the CDR3 is TGTGCCAGCAGTGAAGCGCGTCTGTACCAAGAGACCCAGTACTTC. Translating gives CASSEARLYQETQYF.

The gene calls are TRBV6-4 and TRBJ1-2; TRBD1 agrees at 9 bases. The CDR3 spans 14 residues. Looked up from germline, CDR1 is MRHNA and CDR2 is SNTAGT. Unmatched junction bases numbered 6, after V lost 2 bases and J lost 8 bases. CDR3 DNA: TGTGCCAGCAGTGACCCGGGACAGGGTATGGGCTACACCTTC. It specifies CASSDPGQGMGYTF.

Written as DNA, the CDR3 is TGCGCCAGCAGCTCCCGTGTAGGGGGCTACGAGCAGTACTTC. Translating it yields CASSSRVGGYEQYF. J is TRBJ2-7 and V is TRBV5-1; TRBD1 is a possible D gene (6 bases). The germline V gene encodes CDR1 SGHRS and CDR2 YFSETQ. V lost 3 bases and J 3 bases, leaving 13 bases between the germline ends. This CDR3 contains 14 residues. The full variable domain, rest sourced from reference TRBV5-1 and TRBJ2-7, is KAGVTQTPRYLIKTRGQQVTLSCSPISGHRSVSWYQQTPGQGLQFLFEYFSETQRNKGNFPGRFSGRQFSNSRSEMNVSTLELGDSALYLCASSSRVGGYEQYFGPGTRLTVT.